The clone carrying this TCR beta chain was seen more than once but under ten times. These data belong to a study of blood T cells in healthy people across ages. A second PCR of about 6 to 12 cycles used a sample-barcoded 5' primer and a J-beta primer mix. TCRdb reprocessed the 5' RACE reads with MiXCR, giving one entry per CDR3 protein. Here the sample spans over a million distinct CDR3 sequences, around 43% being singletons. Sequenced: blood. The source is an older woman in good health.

CDR3: CSALAGTIYGYTF. The CDR3 DNA is TGCAGCGCTCTGGCCGGGACGATCTATGGCTACACCTTC. The rearrangement links TRBV29-1 to TRBJ1-2, with D possibly matching TRBD1 (5 bases). Trimming removed 7 bases at V and 4 bases at J, with 16 bases between. Germline CDR1 SQVTM, CDR2 ANQGSEA. This CDR3 region has 13 residues.